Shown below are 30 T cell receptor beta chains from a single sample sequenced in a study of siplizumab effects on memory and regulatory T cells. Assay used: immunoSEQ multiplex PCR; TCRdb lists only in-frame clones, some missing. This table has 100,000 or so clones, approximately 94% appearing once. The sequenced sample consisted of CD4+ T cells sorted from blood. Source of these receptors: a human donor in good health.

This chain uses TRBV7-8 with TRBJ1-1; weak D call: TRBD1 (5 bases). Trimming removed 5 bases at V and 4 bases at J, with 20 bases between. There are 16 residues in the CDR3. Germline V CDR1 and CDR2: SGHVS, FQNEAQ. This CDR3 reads CASSAPGPRAGTEAFF. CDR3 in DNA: TGTGCCAGCAGCGCCCCTGGCCCCAGGGCGGGCACTGAAGCTTTCTTT.

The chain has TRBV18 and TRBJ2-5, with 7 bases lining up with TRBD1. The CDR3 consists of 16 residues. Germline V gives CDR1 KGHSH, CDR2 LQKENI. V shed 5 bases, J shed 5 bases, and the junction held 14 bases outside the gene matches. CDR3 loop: CASSAIRDSLRETQYF. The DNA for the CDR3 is TGTGCCAGCTCAGCAATCCGGGACAGCCTTAGGGAGACCCAGTACTTC.

In nucleotides, the CDR3 is TGTGCCTGGAGTGCAAGGGGGGGATACACTGAAGCTTTCTTT. Translation gives CAWSARGGYTEAFF. This chain joins TRBV30 and TRBJ1-1; D is perhaps TRBD1 (6 bases). CDR1 GTSNPN and CDR2 SVGIG come from the germline V gene (reference sequence). The V end lost 1 base, the J end lost 3 bases, and 12 bases lay between the germline ends. The CDR3 is 14 residues long.

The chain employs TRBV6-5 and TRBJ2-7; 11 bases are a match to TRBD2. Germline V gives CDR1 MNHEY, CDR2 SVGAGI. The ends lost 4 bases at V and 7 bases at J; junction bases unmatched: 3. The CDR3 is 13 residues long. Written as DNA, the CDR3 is TGTGCCAGCAGTTTTGGACTAGCGGGTGAGCAGTACTTC. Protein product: CASSFGLAGEQYF.

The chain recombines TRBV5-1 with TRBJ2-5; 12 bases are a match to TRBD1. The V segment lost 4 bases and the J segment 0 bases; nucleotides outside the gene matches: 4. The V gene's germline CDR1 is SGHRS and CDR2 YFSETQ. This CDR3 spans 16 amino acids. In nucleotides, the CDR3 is TGCGCCAGCAGCGGCGGGACAGGGGGCTACCAAGAGACCCAGTACTTC. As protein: CASSGGTGGYQETQYF.

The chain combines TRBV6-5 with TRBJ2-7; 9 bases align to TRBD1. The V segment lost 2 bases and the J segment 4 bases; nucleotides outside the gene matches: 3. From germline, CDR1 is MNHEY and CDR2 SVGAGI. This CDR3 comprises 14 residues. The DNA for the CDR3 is TGTGCCAGCAGTTACCCCGGACAGGGGTACGAGCAGTACTTC. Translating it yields CASSYPGQGYEQYF.

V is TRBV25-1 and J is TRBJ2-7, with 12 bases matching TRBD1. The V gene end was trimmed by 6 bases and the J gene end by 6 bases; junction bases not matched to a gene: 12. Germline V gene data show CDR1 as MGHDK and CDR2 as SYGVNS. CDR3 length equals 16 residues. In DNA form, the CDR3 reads TGTGCCAGCAGGAGGGGTGGGACAGGGGGCTTCGGCGAGCAGTACTTC. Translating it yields CASRRGGTGGFGEQYF.

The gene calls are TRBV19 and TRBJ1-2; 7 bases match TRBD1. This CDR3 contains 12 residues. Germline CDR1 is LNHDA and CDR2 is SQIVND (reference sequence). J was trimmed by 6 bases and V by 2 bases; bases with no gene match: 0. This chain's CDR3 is CASSITGDGYTF. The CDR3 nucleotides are TGTGCCAGTAGTATAACAGGGGATGGCTACACCTTC.

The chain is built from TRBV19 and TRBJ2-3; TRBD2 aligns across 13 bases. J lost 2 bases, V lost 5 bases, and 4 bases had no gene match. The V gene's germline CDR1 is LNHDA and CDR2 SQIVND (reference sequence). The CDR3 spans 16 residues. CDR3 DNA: TGTGCCAGTAGTCCACTAGCGGGGGGGTCCACAGATACGCAGTATTTT. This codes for CASSPLAGGSTDTQYF. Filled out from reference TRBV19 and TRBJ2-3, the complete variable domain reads DGGITQSPKYLFRKEGQNVTLSCEQNLNHDAMYWYRQDPGQGLRLIYYSQIVNDFQKGDIAEGYSVSREKKESFPLTVTSAQKNPTAFYLCASSPLAGGSTDTQYFGPGTRLTVL.

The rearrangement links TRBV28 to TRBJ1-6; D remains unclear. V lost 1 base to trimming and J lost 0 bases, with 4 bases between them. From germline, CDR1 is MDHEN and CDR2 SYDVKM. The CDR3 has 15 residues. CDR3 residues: CASSLSSSYNSPLHF. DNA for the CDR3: TGTGCCAGCAGTTTATCCAGCTCCTATAATTCACCCCTCCACTTT.

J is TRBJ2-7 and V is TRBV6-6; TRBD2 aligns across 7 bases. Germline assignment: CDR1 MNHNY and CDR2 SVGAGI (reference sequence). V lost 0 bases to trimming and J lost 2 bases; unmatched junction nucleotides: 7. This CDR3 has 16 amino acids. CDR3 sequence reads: CASSYSGGTEAYEQYF. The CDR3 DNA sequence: TGTGCCAGCAGTTACTCGGGGGGGACGGAAGCCTACGAGCAGTACTTC.

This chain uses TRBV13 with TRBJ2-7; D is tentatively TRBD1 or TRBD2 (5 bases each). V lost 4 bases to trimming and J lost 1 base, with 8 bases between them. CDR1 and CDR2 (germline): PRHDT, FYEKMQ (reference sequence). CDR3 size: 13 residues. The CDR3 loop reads CASSSGASYEQYF. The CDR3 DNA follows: TGTGCCAGCAGCTCCGGGGCGTCCTACGAGCAGTACTTC.

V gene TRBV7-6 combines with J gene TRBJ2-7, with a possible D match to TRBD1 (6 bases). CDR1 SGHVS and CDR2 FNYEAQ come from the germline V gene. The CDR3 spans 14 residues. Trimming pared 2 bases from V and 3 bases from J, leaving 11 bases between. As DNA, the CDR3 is TGTGCCAGCAGCTTAACGGACAGCCTCTACGAGCAGTACTTC. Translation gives CASSLTDSLYEQYF.

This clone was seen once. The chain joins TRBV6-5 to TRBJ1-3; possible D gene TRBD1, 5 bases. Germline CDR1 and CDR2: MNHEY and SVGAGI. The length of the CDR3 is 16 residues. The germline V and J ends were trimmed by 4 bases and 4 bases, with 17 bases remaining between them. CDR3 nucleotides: TGTGCCAGCAGTTCACCACCGGGACCCGCGGGAAACACCATATATTTT. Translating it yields CASSSPPGPAGNTIYF.

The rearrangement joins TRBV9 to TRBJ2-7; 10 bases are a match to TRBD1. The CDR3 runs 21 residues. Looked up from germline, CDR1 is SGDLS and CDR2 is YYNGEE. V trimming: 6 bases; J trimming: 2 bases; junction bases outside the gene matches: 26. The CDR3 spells CASITREPGQGLLGPPYEQYF. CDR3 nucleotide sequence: TGTGCCAGCATTACTCGGGAACCGGGACAGGGGCTTTTGGGCCCCCCCTACGAGCAGTACTTC. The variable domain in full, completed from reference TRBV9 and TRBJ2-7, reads DSGVTQTPKHLITATGQRVTLRCSPRSGDLSVYWYQQSLDQGLQFLIQYYNGEERAKGNILERFSAQQFPDLHSELNLSSLELGDSALYFCASITREPGQGLLGPPYEQYFGPGTRLTVT.

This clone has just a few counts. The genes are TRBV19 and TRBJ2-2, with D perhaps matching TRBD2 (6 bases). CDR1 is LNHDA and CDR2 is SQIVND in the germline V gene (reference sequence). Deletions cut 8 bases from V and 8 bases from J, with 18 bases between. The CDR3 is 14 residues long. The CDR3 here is CASSIGSSRGELFF. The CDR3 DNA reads TGTGCCAGTTCAATCGGGAGTTCAAGAGGGGAGCTGTTTTTT.

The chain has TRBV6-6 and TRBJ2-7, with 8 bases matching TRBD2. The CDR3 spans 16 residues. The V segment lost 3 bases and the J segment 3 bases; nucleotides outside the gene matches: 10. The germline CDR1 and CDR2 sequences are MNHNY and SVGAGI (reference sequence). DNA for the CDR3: TGTGCCAGCAGTTATCCAGTTCGGGGGGGATTCTACGAGCAGTACTTC. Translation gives CASSYPVRGGFYEQYF.

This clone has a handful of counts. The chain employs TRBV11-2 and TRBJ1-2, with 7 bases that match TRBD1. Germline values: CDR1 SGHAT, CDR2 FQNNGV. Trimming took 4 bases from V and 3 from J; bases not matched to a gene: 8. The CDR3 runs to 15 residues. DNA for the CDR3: TGTGCCAGCAGCTCTACAGGGGAAGGGGACTATGGCTACACCTTC. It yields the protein CASSSTGEGDYGYTF. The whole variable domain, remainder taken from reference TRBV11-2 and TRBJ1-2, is EAGVAQSPRYKIIEKRQSVAFWCNPISGHATLYWYQQILGQGPKLLIQFQNNGVVDDSQLPKDRFSAERLKGVDSTLKIQPAKLEDSAVYLCASSSTGEGDYGYTFGSGTRLTVV.

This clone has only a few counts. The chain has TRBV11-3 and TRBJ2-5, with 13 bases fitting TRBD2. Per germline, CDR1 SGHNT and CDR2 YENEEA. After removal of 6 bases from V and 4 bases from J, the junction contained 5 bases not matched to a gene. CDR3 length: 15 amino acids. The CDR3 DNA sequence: TGTGCCAGCAGTCGGACTAGCGGGAGCCGAGAGACCCAGTACTTC. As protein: CASSRTSGSRETQYF.

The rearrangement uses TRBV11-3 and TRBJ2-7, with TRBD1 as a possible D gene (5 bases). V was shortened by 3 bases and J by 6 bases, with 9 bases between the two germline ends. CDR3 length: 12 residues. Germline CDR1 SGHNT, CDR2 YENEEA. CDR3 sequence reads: CASSFRQTEQYF. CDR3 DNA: TGTGCCAGCAGCTTTCGACAGACCGAGCAGTACTTC.

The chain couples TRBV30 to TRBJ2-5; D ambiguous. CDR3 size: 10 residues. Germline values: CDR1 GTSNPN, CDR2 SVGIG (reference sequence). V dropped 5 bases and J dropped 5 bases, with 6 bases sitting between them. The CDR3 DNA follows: TGTGCCTGGGCACGGGAGACCCAGTACTTC. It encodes CAWARETQYF.

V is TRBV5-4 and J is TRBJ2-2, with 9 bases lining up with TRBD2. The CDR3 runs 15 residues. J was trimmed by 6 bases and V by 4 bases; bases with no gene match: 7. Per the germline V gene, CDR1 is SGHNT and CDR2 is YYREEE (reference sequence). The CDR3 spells CASSRGGEEAGELFF. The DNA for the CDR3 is TGTGCCAGCAGCCGCGGGGGGGAGGAAGCCGGGGAGCTGTTTTTT. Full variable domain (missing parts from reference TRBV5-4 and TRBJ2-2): ETGVTQSPTHLIKTRGQQVTLRCSSQSGHNTVSWYQQALGQGPQFIFQYYREEENGRGNFPPRFSGLQFPNYSSELNVNALELDDSALYLCASSRGGEEAGELFFGEGSRLTVL.

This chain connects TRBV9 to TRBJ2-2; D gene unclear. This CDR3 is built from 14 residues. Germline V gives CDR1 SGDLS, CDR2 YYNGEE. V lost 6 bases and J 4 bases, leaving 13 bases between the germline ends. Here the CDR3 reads CASTLDLSTGELFF. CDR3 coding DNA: TGTGCCAGCACCCTGGACCTCAGCACCGGGGAGCTGTTTTTT.

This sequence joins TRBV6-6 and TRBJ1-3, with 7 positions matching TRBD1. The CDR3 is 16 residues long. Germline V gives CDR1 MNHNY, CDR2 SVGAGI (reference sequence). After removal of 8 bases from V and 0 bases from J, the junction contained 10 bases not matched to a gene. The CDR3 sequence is CASVPTGSSSGNTIYF. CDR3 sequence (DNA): TGTGCCAGCGTTCCGACAGGGTCGAGCTCTGGAAACACCATATATTTT.

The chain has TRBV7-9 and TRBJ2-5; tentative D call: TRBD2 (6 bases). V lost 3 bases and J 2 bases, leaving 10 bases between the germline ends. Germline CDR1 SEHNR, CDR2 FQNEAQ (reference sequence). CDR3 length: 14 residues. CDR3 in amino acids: CASSLSGRQETQYF. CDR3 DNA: TGTGCCAGCAGCTTGTCAGGGAGGCAAGAGACCCAGTACTTC.

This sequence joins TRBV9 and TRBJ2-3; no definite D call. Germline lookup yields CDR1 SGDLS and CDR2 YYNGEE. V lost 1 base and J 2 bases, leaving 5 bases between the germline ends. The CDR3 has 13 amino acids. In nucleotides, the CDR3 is TGTGCCAGCAGCGTAACAGACACAGATACGCAGTATTTT. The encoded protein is CASSVTDTDTQYF.

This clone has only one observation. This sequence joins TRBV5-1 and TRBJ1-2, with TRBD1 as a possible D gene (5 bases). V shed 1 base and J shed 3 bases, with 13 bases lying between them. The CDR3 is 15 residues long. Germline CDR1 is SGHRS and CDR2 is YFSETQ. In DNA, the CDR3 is TGCGCCAGCAGCTTGAGTCGGGGACTTTACTATGGCTACACCTTC. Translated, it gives CASSLSRGLYYGYTF.

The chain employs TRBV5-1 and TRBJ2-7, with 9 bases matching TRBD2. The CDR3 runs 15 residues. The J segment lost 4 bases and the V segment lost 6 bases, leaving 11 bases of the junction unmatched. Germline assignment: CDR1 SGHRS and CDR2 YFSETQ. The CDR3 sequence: CASIGWRGGEYEQYF. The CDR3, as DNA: TGCGCCAGCATAGGTTGGCGGGGGGGCGAGTACGAGCAGTACTTC.

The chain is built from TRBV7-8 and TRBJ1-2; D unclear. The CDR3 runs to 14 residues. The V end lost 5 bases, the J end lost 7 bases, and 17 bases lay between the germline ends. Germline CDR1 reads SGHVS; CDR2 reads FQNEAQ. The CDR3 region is CASSEEPPVAGYTF. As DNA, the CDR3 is TGTGCCAGCAGCGAGGAGCCCCCAGTTGCTGGCTACACCTTC.

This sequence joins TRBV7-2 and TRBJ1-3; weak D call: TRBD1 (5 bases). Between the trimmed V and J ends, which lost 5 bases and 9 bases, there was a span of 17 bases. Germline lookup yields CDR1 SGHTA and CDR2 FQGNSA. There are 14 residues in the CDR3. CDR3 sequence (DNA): TGTGCCAGCAGCCCAGGTGGGGGTGCGGGCACCATATATTTT. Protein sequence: CASSPGGGAGTIYF. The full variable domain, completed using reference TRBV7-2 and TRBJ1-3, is GAGVSQSPSNKVTEKGKDVELRCDPISGHTALYWYRQSLGQGLEFLIYFQGNSAPDKSGLPSDRFSAERTGGSVSTLTIQRTQQEDSAVYLCASSPGGGAGTIYFGEGSWLTVV.